This T cell receptor (beta chain) was captured in a study of blood T cells in healthy people across ages. A second about 7 to 11 cycle PCR used barcoded and J-beta primers. Samples each returned at least 2.5 million CDR3-containing paired-end reads. Via MiXCR, TCRdb re-called the 5' RACE reads, giving one row per CDR3 protein. Here the sample spans 760,000 or so distinct CDR3 sequences, 25% being singletons. The CDR3 has 12 residues. CDR1 is SGHTA and CDR2 is FQGNSA in the germline V gene. Worth noting for this clonotype: A junction boundary mismatches the germline segment, possibly from a read error.

These data also formed part of another study, on T cells of mothers and their children.

The V call is TRBV7-2, the J call TRBJ1-2; D remains unclear. The TCR comes from a boy younger than 18 in good health. Sequenced sample: blood. As DNA, the CDR3 is TGTGTCAGCAGCTTTTTTCTGGAGCGCTACACCTTC. It encodes CVSSFFLERYTF.